This T cell receptor (beta chain) was captured in a study of OX40 agonist ivuxolimab in advanced cancers. About the research overall: Ivuxolimab doses were 0.01, 0.1, 0.3, 1.5, 3 or 10 mg/kg every 2 weeks. Prior therapy, whether anti-PD-1, anti-PD-L1 or anti-CTLA-4, was allowed, and more than 35% had some.

The length of the CDR3 is 14 residues. The V gene lost 2 bases and the J gene lost 1 base, with 8 bases spanning the gap. The germline gives CDR1 SGHAT, CDR2 FQNNGV. Sampling times: baseline, cycle 4 day 1, cycle 7 day 1. Profiling relied on immunoSEQ multiplex PCR, and the TCRdb table lists in-frame clones only, not all of them. Altogether some 100,000 clones are present, under 95% being singletons, with the ten largest covering about 0.87%. The rearrangement uses TRBV11-2 and TRBJ1-1; no definite D call. This receptor was identified in an adult with an advanced solid tumor such as melanoma, head and neck, liver or kidney cancer. Specimen: CD4+ or CD8+ T cells sorted from blood, collected in a trial of the OX40 agonist ivuxolimab. The CDR3 DNA sequence: TGTGCCAGCAGCTTAAGGCTTAAGAACACTGAAGCTTTCTTT. The encoded protein is CASSLRLKNTEAFF.